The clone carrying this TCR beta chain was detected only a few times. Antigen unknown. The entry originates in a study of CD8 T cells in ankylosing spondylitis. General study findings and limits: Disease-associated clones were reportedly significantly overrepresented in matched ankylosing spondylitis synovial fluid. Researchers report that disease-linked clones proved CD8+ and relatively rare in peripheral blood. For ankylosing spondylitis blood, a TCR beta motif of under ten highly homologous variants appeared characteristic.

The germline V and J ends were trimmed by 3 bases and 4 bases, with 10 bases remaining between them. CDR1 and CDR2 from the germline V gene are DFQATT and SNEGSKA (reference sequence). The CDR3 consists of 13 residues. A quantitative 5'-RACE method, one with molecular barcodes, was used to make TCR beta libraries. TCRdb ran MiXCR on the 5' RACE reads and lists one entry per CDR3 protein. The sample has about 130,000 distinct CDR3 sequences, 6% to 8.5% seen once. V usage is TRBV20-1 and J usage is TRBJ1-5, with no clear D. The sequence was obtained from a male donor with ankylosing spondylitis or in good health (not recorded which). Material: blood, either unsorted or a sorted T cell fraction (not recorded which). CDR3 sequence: CSASETSNQPQHF. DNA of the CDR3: TGCAGTGCTAGCGAGACATCTAATCAGCCCCAGCATTTT.